These T cell receptor beta chains were read from a single sample in a study of shared clonotypes between healthy human individuals. Only in-frame clones appear in the TCRdb table, and some are missing; sequencing was by immunoSEQ multiplex PCR. The repertoire includes millions of clones, approximately 94% of them detected once, and about 0.13% sits in the top ten. The specimen was naive CD4+ T cells sorted from blood. The receptors shown here come from a man aged 18 to 29 in good health. Each CDR3 is given with its conserved first and last residue. Fields, in order: clone size, J gene, V gene, D gene, CDR3 DNA, CDR3 protein. The D gene is left open where the match is weak. Size values are once, few and many counts, or a class for expanded clones, and some rows have none.

.,TRBJ2-2,TRBV5-1,.,TGCGCCAGCAGCATTGGGGCCAACACCGGGGAGCTGTTTTTT,CASSIGANTGELFF
once,TRBJ2-2,TRBV28,.,TGTGCCAGCAGTTTTCCGAGGACCGGGGAGCTGTTTTTT,CASSFPRTGELFF
.,TRBJ2-2,TRBV6-1,.,TGTGCCAGCAGAAGGGGCCAACTCGGGTTGTTTTTT,CASRRGQLGLFF
.,TRBJ1-5,TRBV6-6,.,TGTGCCAGCAGTTACTACGGGGCAGCGACTTATCAGCCCCAGCATTTT,CASSYYGAATYQPQHF
.,TRBJ2-7,TRBV18,.,TGTGCCAGCTCACCACCTGTTAGCTCCTACGAGCAGTACTTC,CASSPPVSSYEQYF
once,TRBJ2-2,TRBV5-1,.,TGCGCCAGCAGCGTGACGTCAGGGGTCGGGGAGCTGTTTTTT,CASSVTSGVGELFF
.,TRBJ2-7,TRBV6-6,.,TGTGCCAGCAGTTACTCACTAAACTCCTACGAGCAGTACTTC,CASSYSLNSYEQYF
.,TRBJ2-5,TRBV10-1,TRBD1,TGCGCCAGCAGTGATTCAGCGACAGGGCAAGAGACCCAGTACTTC,CASSDSATGQETQYF
.,TRBJ2-5,TRBV27,TRBD2,TGTGCCAGCAGTTTATCAGGGGGGGGACTAGCGGGGCAAGAGACCCAGTACTTC,CASSLSGGGLAGQETQYF
.,TRBJ1-5,TRBV10-2,.,TGCGCCAGCAGTCAGAATAGCAATCAGCCCCAGCATTTT,CASSQNSNQPQHF
.,TRBJ1-5,TRBV7-2,.,TGTGCCAGCAGCCCCCACTGGAATCAGCCCCAGCATTTT,CASSPHWNQPQHF
.,TRBJ2-7,TRBV6-1,.,TGTGCCAGCAGTGAAATTGTGGGAACCTACGAGCAGTACTTC,CASSEIVGTYEQYF
.,TRBJ2-7,TRBV6-5,.,TGTGCCAGCAGTTACTCGATAGCAGGACAGTCCTACGAGCAGTACTTC,CASSYSIAGQSYEQYF
.,TRBJ1-2,TRBV5-1,.,TGCGCCAGCAGCTTGGCCGTGAGGAATGGCTACACCTTC,CASSLAVRNGYTF
.,TRBJ2-3,TRBV6-6,TRBD1,TGTGCCAGCATGGGCCGGGACAGGGGGCCAGATACGCAGTATTTT,CASMGRDRGPDTQYF
.,TRBJ1-1,TRBV5-4,.,TGTGCCAGCAGCCAAACCCTAGGGGTGGCGAACACTGAAGCTTTCTTT,CASSQTLGVANTEAFF
.,TRBJ2-3,TRBV6-1,.,TGTGCCAGCAATCTCCGACTAGAAATCACAGATACGCAGTATTTT,CASNLRLEITDTQYF
once,TRBJ2-7,TRBV7-8,TRBD2,TGTGCCAGCAGCTCCGGACTAGCGCTTCACGAGCAGTACTTC,CASSSGLALHEQYF
.,TRBJ1-5,TRBV29-1,TRBD1,TGCAGCGTCGGACAGGGGAGCAATCAGCCCCAGCATTTT,CSVGQGSNQPQHF
.,TRBJ2-2,TRBV5-4,.,TGTGCCAGCAGCTTGGCCGGGACTAACACCGGGGAGCTGTTTTTT,CASSLAGTNTGELFF
few,TRBJ1-4,TRBV28,TRBD1,TGTGCCACCAGCGGGACAGCTAATGAAAAACTGTTTTTT,CATSGTANEKLFF
.,TRBJ2-4,TRBV28,.,TGTGCCAGCAGTTTCGGGGCTGTAGCCAAAAACATTCAGTACTTC,CASSFGAVAKNIQYF